These T cell receptor beta chains were read from a single sample in a study of regulatory T cells. Here immunoSEQ multiplex PCR was the method, and the copy in TCRdb shows in-frame clones only, minus some. The sample holds about 15,000 clones, roughly 84% seen once. The material sequenced was conventional CD4+ T cells sorted from blood. The receptors were sampled from a person aged 25 to 39 with CD3G deficiency. The CDR3 runs from the conserved cysteine through the conserved F or W. Fields, in order: clone size, D gene, V gene, J gene, CDR3 protein, CDR3 DNA. A D gene is named only where the DNA matches it firmly. A clone size is listed for some rows: how often the clone was seen (once, few, many), or a class if it is expanded.

NA,NA,TRBV11-2,TRBJ1-6,CASSVVWTVYNSPLHF,TGTGCCAGCAGCGTCGTATGGACGGTCTATAATTCACCCCTCCACTTT
few,NA,TRBV6-1,TRBJ1-5,CASSGWSGKGQPQHF,TGTGCCAGCAGTGGATGGTCCGGGAAGGGTCAGCCCCAGCATTTT
NA,NA,TRBV7-8,TRBJ2-5,CASSLKPGETQYF,TGTGCCAGCAGCTTAAAGCCCGGGGAGACCCAGTACTTC
NA,NA,TRBV7-3,TRBJ1-6,CASSPEGGPNSPLHF,TGTGCCAGCAGCCCGGAAGGAGGCCCTAATTCACCCCTCCACTTT
NA,TRBD1,TRBV27,TRBJ2-7,CASSLSGQGPYEQYF,TGTGCCAGCAGTTTGTCCGGACAGGGCCCCTACGAGCAGTACTTC
NA,NA,TRBV7-9,TRBJ2-3,CASSLDPSANTDTQYF,TGTGCCAGCAGCTTAGATCCTAGCGCTAACACAGATACGCAGTATTTT
NA,NA,TRBV7-7,TRBJ1-1,CASSLAADRYTEAFF,TGTGCTAGCAGCTTAGCGGCGGATAGATACACTGAAGCTTTCTTT
NA,TRBD1,TRBV7-9,TRBJ1-1,CASSSDRMRNTEAFF,TGTGCCAGCAGCTCGGACAGGATGAGGAACACTGAAGCTTTCTTT
NA,NA,TRBV7-8,TRBJ2-7,CASSLQPSYEQYF,TGTGCCAGCAGCTTACAACCCTCCTACGAGCAGTACTTC
once,NA,TRBV5-1,TRBJ2-1,CASSLGASYYNEQFF,TGCGCCAGCAGCTTGGGGGCAAGCTACTACAATGAGCAGTTCTTC
NA,NA,TRBV7-9,TRBJ2-7,CASGRGVEQYF,TGTGCCAGCGGTAGGGGGGTCGAGCAGTACTTC
NA,TRBD2,TRBV7-8,TRBJ2-5,CASSLARQAPREQYF,TGTGCCAGCAGCTTAGCGCGGCAAGCACCGCGGGAGCAGTACTTC
NA,NA,TRBV10-3,TRBJ2-7,CAISAQTYGEQYF,TGTGCCATCAGTGCCCAAACATACGGCGAGCAGTACTTC
NA,NA,TRBV6-6,TRBJ2-7,CASSYSFLREQYF,TGTGCCAGCAGTTACTCGTTCTTGAGGGAGCAGTACTTC
NA,NA,TRBV19,TRBJ1-1,CASSGQTEAFF,TGTGCCAGTAGTGGGCAGACTGAAGCTTTCTTT
NA,NA,TRBV18,TRBJ2-7,CASSPPTNSYEQYF,TGTGCCAGCTCACCACCCACTAATTCCTACGAGCAGTACTTC
NA,NA,TRBV10-2,TRBJ2-5,CASSEPAGTGRETQYF,TGCGCCAGCAGTGAACCCGCGGGGACTGGGAGGGAGACCCAGTACTTC
NA,TRBD2,TRBV5-1,TRBJ2-1,CASSLVSSGSNEQFF,TGCGCCAGCAGCTTGGTCTCTAGCGGGAGCAATGAGCAGTTCTTC
NA,NA,TRBV28,TRBJ2-3,CASSLTGAPTDTQYF,TGTGCCAGCAGTTTAACGGGGGCCCCCACAGATACGCAGTATTTT
NA,NA,TRBV20-1,TRBJ2-3,CSARWWDTQYF,TGCAGTGCTAGATGGTGGGATACGCAGTATTTT
NA,NA,TRBV7-8,TRBJ1-1,CASSLGFSGAAFF,TGTGCCAGCAGCTTAGGTTTCTCGGGGGCGGCTTTCTTT
NA,NA,TRBV5-1,TRBJ2-6,CASSFGLRGATGANVLTF,TGCGCCAGCAGCTTTGGCCTGAGGGGGGCGACTGGGGCCAACGTCCTGACTTTC
NA,TRBD2,TRBV6-1,TRBJ2-1,CASSEEVAGGRGEQFF,TGTGCCAGCAGTGAAGAGGTAGCGGGAGGGCGAGGTGAGCAGTTCTTC
NA,TRBD1,TRBV7-9,TRBJ2-2,CASSRSGTGDSTGELFF,TGTGCCAGCAGCCGTTCCGGGACAGGGGATTCCACCGGGGAGCTGTTTTTT
once,NA,TRBV7-2,TRBJ1-1,CASSLGPMNTEAFF,TGTGCCAGCAGCTTAGGCCCCATGAACACTGAAGCTTTCTTT
NA,NA,TRBV7-9,TRBJ1-3,CASSFGSLFGNTIYF,TGTGCCAGCAGCTTTGGTAGCCTCTTCGGAAACACCATATATTTT
NA,NA,TRBV7-9,TRBJ2-1,CASRDTTYNEQFF,TGTGCCAGCAGGGACACAACCTACAATGAGCAGTTCTTC
few,NA,TRBV27,TRBJ2-1,CASSLRGRGMRNEQFF,TGTGCCAGCAGTTTAAGAGGCAGGGGAATGCGCAATGAGCAGTTCTTC
NA,TRBD1,TRBV11-2,TRBJ1-1,CASSSGTGANTEAFF,TGTGCCAGCAGCTCCGGGACAGGGGCGAACACTGAAGCTTTCTTT
NA,NA,TRBV21-1,TRBJ2-2,CASSLEKTGQTGELFF,TGTGCCAGCAGCCTTGAAAAGACAGGGCAGACCGGGGAGCTGTTTTTT
NA,TRBD1,TRBV6-5,TRBJ2-7,CASSYSGTGPNEQYF,TGTGCCAGCAGTTACTCGGGGACAGGGCCCAACGAGCAGTACTTC
NA,NA,TRBV6-1,TRBJ2-7,CASSEYGRPYEQYF,TGTGCCAGCAGTGAATATGGCAGGCCCTACGAGCAGTACTTC
NA,NA,TRBV6-6,TRBJ2-7,CASARQSHEQYF,TGTGCCAGCGCCAGGCAGTCCCACGAGCAGTACTTC
NA,NA,TRBV19,TRBJ1-5,CASSAPGRGPQHF,NA
NA,NA,TRBV6-1,TRBJ1-1,CASSVRGGTEAFF,TGTGCCAGCAGTGTTAGGGGAGGCACTGAAGCTTTCTTT
NA,TRBD1,TRBV7-9,TRBJ2-7,CASSPDRDLDEQYF,TGTGCCAGCAGCCCCGACAGGGACCTTGACGAGCAGTACTTC
NA,TRBD2,TRBV28,TRBJ2-7,CASSSQAGGAYEQYF,TGTGCCAGCAGTTCTCAAGCGGGAGGAGCTTACGAGCAGTACTTC
NA,NA,TRBV27,TRBJ1-1,CASSKRVTGTYTEAFF,TGTGCCAGCAGTAAGAGGGTCACAGGGACGTACACTGAAGCTTTCTTT
NA,TRBD1,TRBV6-1,TRBJ1-1,CASSRRDRGTEAFF,TGTGCCAGCAGTAGGCGGGACAGGGGAACTGAAGCTTTCTTT
few,NA,TRBV6-6,TRBJ1-6,CASSYGQGNSPLHF,TGTGCCAGCAGTTACGGGCAGGGGAATTCACCCCTCCACTTT